This T cell receptor beta chain was documented in a study of T cells expressing NK-cell markers. Study-wide findings and caveats: Dominant NKG2C+ clonotypes in roughly 6 donors made up about 1.0-8% of CD8+ T cells.

About this clonotype itself: Its specificity is unknown.

The cDNA for TCR beta came from 5'RACE template switching with UMIs. Using the 5' RACE reads, TCRdb records one entry per CDR3 protein without DNA. Seen in this sample are roughly 150,000 distinct CDR3 sequences; the ten most common clones hold around 20%. Per the germline V gene, CDR1 is SGHKS and CDR2 is YYEKEE (reference sequence). The CDR3 extends over 15 amino acids. The J gene is TRBJ1-1, the V gene TRBV5-5; TCRdb selects TRBD1, and the lack of DNA leaves this call unchecked. The sequenced sample was blood T cells: a sorted CD56 or NKG2C T cell subset, CD4+ or CD8+ T cells, or bulk PBMC T cells (not recorded which). This clonotype was obtained from a man aged 18-75 years in good health. The CDR3 loop is CASSSRTDMNTEAFF.